The entry below describes one T cell receptor (beta chain). Its matching antigen is unknown. TCRdb independently ran MiXCR on the RACE reads; one entry per CDR3 protein. This table holds 180,000 or so distinct CDR3 sequences, approximately 20% found once. These data come from a study of human T cells and chemical hapten exposure. On the study more broadly: Diphenylcyclopropenone, dosed weekly to the scalp, was given to patients throughout the approximately 25-week study.

The V gene lost 3 bases and the J gene lost 6 bases, with 24 bases spanning the gap. The CDR3 consists of 17 residues. Germline assignment: CDR1 MNHEY and CDR2 SMNVEV (reference sequence). Study outcomes and limitations: With DPC sensitization, TCRs exceeding 1 in 1000 frequency showed no change. Versus controls, significantly more large CDR3 similarity clusters arose from expanded TCRs.

As for time point: patch test 1, 2 weeks after DPC sensitization. Treatment reported: therapeutic diphenylcyclopropenone sensitization with weekly scalp DPC. Non-pregnant alopecia patients aged 18 to 70, suitable for DPC therapy. This chain links TRBV27 with TRBJ2-7, with D tentatively TRBD2 (6 bases). The TCR was taken from a woman aged 50 to 60 with alopecia areata. Some clones in this sample may be carry-over from other donors' samples. The material sequenced was whole blood, taken in connection with sensitization to the hapten diphenylcyclopropenone (DPC). The CDR3 here is CASSFGTSRNHRGEQYF. CDR3 sequence (DNA): TGTGCCAGCAGTTTTGGGACTTCTAGGAATCATCGGGGCGAGCAGTACTTC.